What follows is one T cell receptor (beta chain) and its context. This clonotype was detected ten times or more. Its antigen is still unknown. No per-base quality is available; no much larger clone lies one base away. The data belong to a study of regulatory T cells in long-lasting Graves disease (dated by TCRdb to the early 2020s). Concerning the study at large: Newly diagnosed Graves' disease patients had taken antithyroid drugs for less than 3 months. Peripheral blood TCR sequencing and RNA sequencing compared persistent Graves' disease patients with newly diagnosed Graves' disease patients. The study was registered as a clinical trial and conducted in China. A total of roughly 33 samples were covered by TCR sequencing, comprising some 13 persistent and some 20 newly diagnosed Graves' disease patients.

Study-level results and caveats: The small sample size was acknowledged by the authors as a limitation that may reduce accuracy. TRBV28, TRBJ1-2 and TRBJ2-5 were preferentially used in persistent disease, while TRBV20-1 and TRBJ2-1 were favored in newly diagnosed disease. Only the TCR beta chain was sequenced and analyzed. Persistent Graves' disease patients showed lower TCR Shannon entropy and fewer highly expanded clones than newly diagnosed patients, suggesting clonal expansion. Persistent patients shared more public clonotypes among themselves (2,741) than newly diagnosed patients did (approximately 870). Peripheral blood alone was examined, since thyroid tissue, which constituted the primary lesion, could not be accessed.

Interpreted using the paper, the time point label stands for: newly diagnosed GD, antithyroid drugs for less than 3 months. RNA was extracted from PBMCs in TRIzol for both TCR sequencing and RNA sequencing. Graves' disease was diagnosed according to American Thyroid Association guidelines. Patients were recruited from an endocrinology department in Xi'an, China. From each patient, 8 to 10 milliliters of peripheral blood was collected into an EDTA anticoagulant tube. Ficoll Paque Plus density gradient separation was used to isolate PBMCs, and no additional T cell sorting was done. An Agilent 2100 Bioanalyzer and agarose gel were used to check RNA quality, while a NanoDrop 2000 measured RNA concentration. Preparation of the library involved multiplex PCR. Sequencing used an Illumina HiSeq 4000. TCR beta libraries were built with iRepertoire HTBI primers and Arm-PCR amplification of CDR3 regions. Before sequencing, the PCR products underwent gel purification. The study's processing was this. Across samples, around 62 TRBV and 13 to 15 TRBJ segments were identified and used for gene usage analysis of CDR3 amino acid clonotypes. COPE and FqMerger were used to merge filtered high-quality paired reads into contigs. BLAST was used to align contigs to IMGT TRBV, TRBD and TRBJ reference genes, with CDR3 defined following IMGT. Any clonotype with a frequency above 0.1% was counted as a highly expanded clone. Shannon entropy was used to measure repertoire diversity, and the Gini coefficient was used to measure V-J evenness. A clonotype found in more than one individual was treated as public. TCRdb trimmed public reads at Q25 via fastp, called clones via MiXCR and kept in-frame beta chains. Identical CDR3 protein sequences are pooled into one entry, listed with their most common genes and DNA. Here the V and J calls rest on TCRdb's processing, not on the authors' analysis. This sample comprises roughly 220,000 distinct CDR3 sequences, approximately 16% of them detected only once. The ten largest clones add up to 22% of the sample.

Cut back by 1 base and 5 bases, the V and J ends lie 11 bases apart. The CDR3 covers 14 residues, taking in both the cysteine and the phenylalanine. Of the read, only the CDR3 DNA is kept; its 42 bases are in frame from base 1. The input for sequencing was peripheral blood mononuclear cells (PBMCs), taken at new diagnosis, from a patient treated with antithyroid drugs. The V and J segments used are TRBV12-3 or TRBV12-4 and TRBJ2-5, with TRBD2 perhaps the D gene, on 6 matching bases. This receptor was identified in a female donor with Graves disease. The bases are TGTGCCAGCAGTTTAGTGGGAGGTGTGGAGACCCAGTACTTC. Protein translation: CASSLVGGVETQYF.